Below are 4 T cell receptor beta chains sequenced from a single sample in a study of Graves' ophthalmopathy and Graves' hyperthyroidism. Amplified material comprised TCR beta CDR3 regions derived from RNA transcripts. After a first-round RT-PCR with HTBI primers, a second-round multiplex PCR was run. TCRdb reprocessed the multiplex PCR reads with MiXCR, giving one entry per CDR3 protein. The table includes a few hundred thousand distinct CDR3 sequences, 18% detected once. Sample: peripheral blood. The receptors come from a woman aged 18-29 years with Graves' ophthalmopathy.

The chain has TRBV6-5 and TRBJ2-7, with TRBD1 as a possible D gene (5 bases). The CDR3 extends over 15 amino acids. Germline CDR1 and CDR2: MNHEY and SVGAGI. Trimming removed 0 bases from V and 5 bases from J, with 14 bases in between. The CDR3 spells CASSYSTAGIHEQYF. CDR3 sequence (DNA): TGTGCCAGCAGTTACTCGACGGCAGGGATCCACGAGCAGTACTTC.

This clonotype was counted ten times or more. One end of the junction varies from germline; a read error may be responsible. The CDR3 DNA sequence: TGTGCCAGCAGTCTATCGGGGTCCTACGAGCGGTACTTC. It yields the protein CASSLSGSYERYF. The chain uses TRBV28 and TRBJ2-7; weak D call: TRBD2 (5 bases). Germline V gives CDR1 MDHEN, CDR2 SYDVKM. This CDR3 has 13 residues.

J is TRBJ2-5 and V is TRBV12-3 or TRBV12-4; D is uncertain. The length of the CDR3 is 12 residues. V lost 8 bases to trimming and J lost 1 base, with 8 bases between them. DNA of the CDR3: TGTGCCAGCGCTGAGTCCCAAGAGACCCAGTACTTC. It is translated as CASAESQETQYF.

This clonotype was recorded at least ten times. This sequence joins TRBV10-3 and TRBJ1-1, with a weak D call TRBD1 (6 bases). V lost 4 bases to trimming and J lost 4 bases, with 10 bases between them. The V gene's germline CDR1 is ENHRY and CDR2 SYGVKD. The CDR3 runs 13 residues. The CDR3 region is CAISGGGTTEAFF. The DNA of the CDR3 is TGTGCCATCAGTGGAGGGGGGACCACTGAAGCTTTCTTT.